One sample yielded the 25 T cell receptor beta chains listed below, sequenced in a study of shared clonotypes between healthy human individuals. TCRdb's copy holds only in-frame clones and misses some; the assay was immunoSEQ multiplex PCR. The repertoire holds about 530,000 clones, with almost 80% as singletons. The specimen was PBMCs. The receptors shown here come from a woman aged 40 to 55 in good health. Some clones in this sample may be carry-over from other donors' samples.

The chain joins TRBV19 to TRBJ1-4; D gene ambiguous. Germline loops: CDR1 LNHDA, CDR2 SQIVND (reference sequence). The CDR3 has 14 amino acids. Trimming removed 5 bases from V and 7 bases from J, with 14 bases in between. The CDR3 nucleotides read TGTGCCAGTAGTGAAGGAGGATTGGGTGAAAAACTGTTTTTT. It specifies CASSEGGLGEKLFF.

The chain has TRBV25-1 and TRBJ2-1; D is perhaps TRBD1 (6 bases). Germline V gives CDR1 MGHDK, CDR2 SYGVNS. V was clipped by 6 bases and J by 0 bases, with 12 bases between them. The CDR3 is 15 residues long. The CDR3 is CASSKVGGSYNEQFF. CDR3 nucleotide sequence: TGTGCCAGCAGCAAAGTAGGGGGCTCCTACAATGAGCAGTTCTTC.

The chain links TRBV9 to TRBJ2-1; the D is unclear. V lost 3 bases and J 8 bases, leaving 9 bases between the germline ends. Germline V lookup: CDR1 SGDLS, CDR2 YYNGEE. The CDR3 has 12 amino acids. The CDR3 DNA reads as TGTGCCAGCAGCGGGGGTGGCGATGAGCAGTTCTTC. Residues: CASSGGGDEQFF.

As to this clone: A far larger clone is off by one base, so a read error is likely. The CDR3 DNA reads as TGCAGCGTTGGAGCGAGTACAGCCACAGATACGCAGTATTTT. Amino acids: CSVGASTATDTQYF. This chain links TRBV29-1 with TRBJ2-3; unclear D gene. Trimming removed 4 bases at V and 2 bases at J, with 13 bases between. Germline CDR1 reads SQVTM; CDR2 reads ANQGSEA. CDR3 length: 14 residues.

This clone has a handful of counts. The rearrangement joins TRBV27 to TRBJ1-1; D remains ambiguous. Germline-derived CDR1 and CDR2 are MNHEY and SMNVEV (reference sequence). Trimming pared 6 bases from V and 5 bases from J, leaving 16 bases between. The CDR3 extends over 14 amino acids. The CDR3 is CASSSGGFGTEAFF. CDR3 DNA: TGTGCCAGCAGCTCCGGAGGGTTTGGGACTGAAGCTTTCTTT.

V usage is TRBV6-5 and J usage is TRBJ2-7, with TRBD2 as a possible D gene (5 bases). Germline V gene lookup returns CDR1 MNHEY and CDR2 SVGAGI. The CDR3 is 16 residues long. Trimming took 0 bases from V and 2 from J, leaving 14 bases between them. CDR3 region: CASSYSVTTLTYEQYF. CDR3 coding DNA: TGTGCCAGCAGTTACTCGGTGACTACCCTAACCTACGAGCAGTACTTC.

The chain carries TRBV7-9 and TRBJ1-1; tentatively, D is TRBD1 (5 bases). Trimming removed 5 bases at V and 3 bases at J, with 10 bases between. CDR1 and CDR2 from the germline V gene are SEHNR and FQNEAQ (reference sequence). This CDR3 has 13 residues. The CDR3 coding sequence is TGTGCCAGCAGCAGAGGGACCTACACTGAAGCTTTCTTT. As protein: CASSRGTYTEAFF.

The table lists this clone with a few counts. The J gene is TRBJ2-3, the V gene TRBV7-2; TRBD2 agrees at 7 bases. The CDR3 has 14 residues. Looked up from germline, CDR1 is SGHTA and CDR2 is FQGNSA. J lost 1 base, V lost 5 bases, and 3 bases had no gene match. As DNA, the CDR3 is TGTGCCAGCAGCCCTAGCGGACGCACAGATACGCAGTATTTT. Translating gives CASSPSGRTDTQYF.

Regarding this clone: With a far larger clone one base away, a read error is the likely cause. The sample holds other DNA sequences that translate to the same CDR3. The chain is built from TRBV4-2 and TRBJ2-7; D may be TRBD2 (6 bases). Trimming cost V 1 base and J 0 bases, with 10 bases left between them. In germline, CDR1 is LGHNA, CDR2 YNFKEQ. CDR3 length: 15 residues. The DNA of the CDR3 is TGTGCCAGCAGCCAAGGTCAGGACTACTCCTACGAGCAGTACTTC. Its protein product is CASSQGQDYSYEQYF.

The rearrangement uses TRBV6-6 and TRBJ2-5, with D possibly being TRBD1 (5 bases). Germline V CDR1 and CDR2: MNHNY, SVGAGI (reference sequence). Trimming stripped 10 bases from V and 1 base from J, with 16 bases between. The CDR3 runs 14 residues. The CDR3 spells CATEKGSFQETQYF. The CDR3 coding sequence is TGTGCCACAGAAAAGGGGTCGTTCCAAGAGACCCAGTACTTC.

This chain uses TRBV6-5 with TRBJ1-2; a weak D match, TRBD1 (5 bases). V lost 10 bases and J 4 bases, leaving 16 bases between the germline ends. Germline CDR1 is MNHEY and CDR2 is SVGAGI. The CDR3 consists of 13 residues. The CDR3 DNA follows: TGTGCCACGCGGGACGGACGTCTCTATGGCTACACCTTC. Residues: CATRDGRLYGYTF.

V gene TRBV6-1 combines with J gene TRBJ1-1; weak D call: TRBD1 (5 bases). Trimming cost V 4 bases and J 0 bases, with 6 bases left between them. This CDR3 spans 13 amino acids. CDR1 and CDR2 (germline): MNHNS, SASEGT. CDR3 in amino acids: CASSAGMNTEAFF. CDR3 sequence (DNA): TGTGCCAGCAGTGCAGGGATGAACACTGAAGCTTTCTTT.

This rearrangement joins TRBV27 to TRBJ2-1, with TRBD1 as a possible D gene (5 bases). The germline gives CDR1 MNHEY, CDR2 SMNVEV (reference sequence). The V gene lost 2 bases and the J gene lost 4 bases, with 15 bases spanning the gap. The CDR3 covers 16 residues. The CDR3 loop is CASSLQPFQGYNEQFF. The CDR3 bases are TGTGCCAGCAGTTTACAGCCTTTTCAGGGATACAATGAGCAGTTCTTC.

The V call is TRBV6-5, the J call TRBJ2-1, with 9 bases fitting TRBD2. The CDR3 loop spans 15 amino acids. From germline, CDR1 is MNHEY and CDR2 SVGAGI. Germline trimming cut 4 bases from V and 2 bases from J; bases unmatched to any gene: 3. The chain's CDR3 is CASSLRLAAYNEQFF. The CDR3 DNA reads TGTGCCAGCAGTTTAAGACTAGCGGCCTACAATGAGCAGTTCTTC.

The CDR3 coding sequence is TGTGCCAGCAGCCTTGGGGGGGACTCTGGAAACACCATATATTTT. This sequence encodes CASSLGGDSGNTIYF. The chain combines TRBV4-2 with TRBJ1-3; weak D call: TRBD1 (5 bases). CDR1 and CDR2 (germline): LGHNA, YNFKEQ. The CDR3 covers 15 residues. V was clipped by 4 bases and J by 0 bases, with 10 bases between them.

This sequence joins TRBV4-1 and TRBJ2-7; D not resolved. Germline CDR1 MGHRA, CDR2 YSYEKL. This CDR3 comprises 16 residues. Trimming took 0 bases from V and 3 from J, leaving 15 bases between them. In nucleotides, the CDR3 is TGCGCCAGCAGCCAAGATCGCGCAGACCTTCTCTACGAGCAGTACTTC. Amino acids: CASSQDRADLLYEQYF.

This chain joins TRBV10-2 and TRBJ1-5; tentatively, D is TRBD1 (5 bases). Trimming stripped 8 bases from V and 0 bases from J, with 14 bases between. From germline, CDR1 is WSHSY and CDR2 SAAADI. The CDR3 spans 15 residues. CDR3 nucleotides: TGCGCCAGCGGGAGTACAGGTGGTAGCAATCAGCCCCAGCATTTT. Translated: CASGSTGGSNQPQHF.

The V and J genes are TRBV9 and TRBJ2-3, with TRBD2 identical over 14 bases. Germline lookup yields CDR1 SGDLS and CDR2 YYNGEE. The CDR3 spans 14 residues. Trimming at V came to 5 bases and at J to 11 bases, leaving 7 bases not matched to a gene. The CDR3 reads CASRPGLAGEEQYF. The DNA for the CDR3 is TGTGCCAGCAGACCGGGACTAGCGGGAGAAGAGCAGTATTTT.

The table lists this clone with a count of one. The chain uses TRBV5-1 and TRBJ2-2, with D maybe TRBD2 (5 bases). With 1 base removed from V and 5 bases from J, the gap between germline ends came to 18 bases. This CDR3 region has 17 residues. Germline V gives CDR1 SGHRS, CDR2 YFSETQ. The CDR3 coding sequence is TGCGCCAGCAGCTTGATACCGTCCGGGATGTCGACCGGGGAGCTGTTTTTT. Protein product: CASSLIPSGMSTGELFF.

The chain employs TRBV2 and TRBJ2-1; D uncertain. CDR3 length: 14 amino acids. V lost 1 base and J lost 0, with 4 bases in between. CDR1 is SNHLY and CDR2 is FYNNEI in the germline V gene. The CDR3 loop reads CASSEESSYNEQFF. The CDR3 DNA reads TGTGCCAGCAGTGAAGAGAGCTCCTACAATGAGCAGTTCTTC.

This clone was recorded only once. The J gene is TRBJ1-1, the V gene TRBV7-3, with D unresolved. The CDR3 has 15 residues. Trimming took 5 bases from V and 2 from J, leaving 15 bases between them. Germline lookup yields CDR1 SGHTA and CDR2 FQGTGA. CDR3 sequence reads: CASSQSGAGNTEAFF. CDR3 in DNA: TGTGCCAGCAGCCAGTCAGGAGCGGGAAACACTGAAGCTTTCTTT.

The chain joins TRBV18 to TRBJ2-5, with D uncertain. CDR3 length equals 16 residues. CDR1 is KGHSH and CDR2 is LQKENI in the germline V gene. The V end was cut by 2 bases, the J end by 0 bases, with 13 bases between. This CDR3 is CASSPTWIGNQETQYF. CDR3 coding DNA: TGTGCCAGCTCACCAACCTGGATCGGAAACCAAGAGACCCAGTACTTC. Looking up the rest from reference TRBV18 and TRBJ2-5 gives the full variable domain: NAGVMQNPRHLVRRRGQEARLRCSPMKGHSHVYWYRQLPEEGLKFMVYLQKENIIDESGMPKERFSAEFPKEGPSILRIQQVVRGDSAAYFCASSPTWIGNQETQYFGPGTRLLVL.

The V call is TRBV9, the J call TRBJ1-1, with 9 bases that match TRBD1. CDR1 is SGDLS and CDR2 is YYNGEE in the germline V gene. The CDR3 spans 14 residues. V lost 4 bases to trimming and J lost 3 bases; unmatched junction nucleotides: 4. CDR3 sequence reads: CASSIRDRDTEAFF. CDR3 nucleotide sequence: TGTGCCAGCAGCATCAGGGACAGGGACACTGAAGCTTTCTTT.

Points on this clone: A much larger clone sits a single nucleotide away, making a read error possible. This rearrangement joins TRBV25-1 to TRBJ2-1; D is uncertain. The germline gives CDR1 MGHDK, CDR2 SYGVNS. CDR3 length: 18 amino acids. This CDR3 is CASSDQRQTRNPYNGQFF. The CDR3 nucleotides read TGTGCCAGCAGTGATCAGAGGCAGACCAGAAACCCTTACAATGGGCAGTTCTTC.

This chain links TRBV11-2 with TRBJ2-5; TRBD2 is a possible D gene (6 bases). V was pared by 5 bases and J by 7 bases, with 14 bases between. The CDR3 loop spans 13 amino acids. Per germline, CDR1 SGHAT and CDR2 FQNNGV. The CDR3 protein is CASSTGPAGTQYF. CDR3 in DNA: TGTGCCAGCAGCACCGGGCCAGCGGGGACCCAGTACTTC.